This TCR beta chain stems from a study of cytomegalovirus exposure and HLA in healthy donors. Method: immunoSEQ multiplex PCR; TCRdb's copy keeps in-frame clones and lacks some. The sample carries 200,000 to 300,000 clones, about 90% recorded once. Germline trimming cut 5 bases from V and 7 bases from J; bases unmatched to any gene: 0. Germline CDR1 and CDR2: MNHNY and SVGAGI (reference sequence). There are 12 residues in the CDR3. This clonotype was obtained from a man aged 18 to 35 in good health and CMV-seropositive. The sample was PBMCs. This chain links TRBV6-6 with TRBJ1-5, with 9 bases identical to TRBD1. CDR3 nucleotide sequence: TGTGCCAGCAGTGACAGGGGGCAGCCCCAGCATTTT. This codes for CASSDRGQPQHF.